The sample holds a few counts of the clone carrying this T cell receptor beta chain. Possible read error: a much larger clone is one base away. The same CDR3 also results from other DNA sequences found in this sample. Germline V gives CDR1 MNHEY, CDR2 SMNVEV (reference sequence). Trimming took off 3 bases at V and 2 bases at J, with 7 bases between the two ends. The CDR3 totals 14 residues. This sample is drawn from a study of metastatic and nonmetastatic thyroid tumors. Prior to thyroid surgery, none of the patients had received any treatment. Per the authors' pipeline: A papillary thyroid cancer distant-metastasis classifier was built from CDR3 differences across clinicopathological groups. TCRdb reanalyzed the PCR reads via MiXCR. The V and J calls, along with clone size, are taken from TCRdb and not from the paper's own processing. The sample carries some 83,000 clones, around an eighth recorded once.

Input material: tumor tissue. J is TRBJ2-2 and V is TRBV27; D unclear. This sequence was found in a female donor with papillary thyroid cancer or a benign thyroid nodule (not recorded which). Some clones in this sample may be carry-over from other donors' samples. CDR3 bases: TGTGCCAGCAGTTTCAGGCGTAACACCGGGGAGCTGTTTTTT. It specifies CASSFRRNTGELFF.